This note documents a single TCR beta chain sequence. CDR1 and CDR2 (germline): KGHDR, SFDVKD. The CDR3 extends over 13 amino acids. V shed 10 bases, J shed 2 bases, and the junction held 5 bases outside the gene matches. The data originate from a study of blood T cell repertoires in COVID-19. Method: immunoSEQ multiplex PCR; TCRdb's copy keeps in-frame clones and lacks some. The sample lists around 67,000 clones, over 70% occurring once. The chain employs TRBV24-1 and TRBJ2-3, with TRBD1 matching over 7 bases. The TCR comes from a man in his fifties or sixties with active COVID-19. The sequenced sample was peripheral blood. This CDR3 reads CATTQGNTDTQYF. CDR3 bases: TGTGCCACGACACAGGGGAACACAGATACGCAGTATTTT.